This section outlines one T cell receptor (beta chain) sequence together with its context. The antigen remains unidentified. The protocol was immunoSEQ multiplex PCR, while the TCRdb copy is restricted to in-frame clones and leaves out a portion. The sample gives about 52,000 clones, roughly 72% of which show up once; over 4.5% is in the top ten. This sample's time point: week 47, end of study. Doses consisted of 300 ug of mutant IDH1 20-mer peptide each, paired with topical imiquimod. The data derive from a study of a mutant IDH1 vaccine in newly diagnosed glioma. Study overall: Patients began vaccination 4-6 weeks after radiotherapy alone, or with temozolomide cycles. Sex distribution of treated patients was approximately 60% male and about 40% female; mean age was about 41 years. Beforehand, treatment had been radiotherapy, temozolomide, or both; the majority received both.

The CDR3 sequence is 13 residues long. V was trimmed by 6 bases and J by 8 bases, leaving 11 bases between them. Germline assignment: CDR1 MNHEY and CDR2 SVGAGI. Notes on the study in general: Immune responses induced by vaccination arose in 90% to 95% of the patients.

The material sequenced was PBMCs, taken from a glioma patient whose treatment included an IDH1 peptide vaccine. This TCR was sampled from a woman between 40 and 50 years old with glioma. Some clones in this sample may be carry-over from other donors' samples. J is TRBJ1-6 and V is TRBV6-5, with a weak D call TRBD1 (5 bases). DNA for the CDR3: TGTGCCAGCAGGGGCCCGGGGCATTCACCCCTCCACTTT. It specifies CASRGPGHSPLHF.